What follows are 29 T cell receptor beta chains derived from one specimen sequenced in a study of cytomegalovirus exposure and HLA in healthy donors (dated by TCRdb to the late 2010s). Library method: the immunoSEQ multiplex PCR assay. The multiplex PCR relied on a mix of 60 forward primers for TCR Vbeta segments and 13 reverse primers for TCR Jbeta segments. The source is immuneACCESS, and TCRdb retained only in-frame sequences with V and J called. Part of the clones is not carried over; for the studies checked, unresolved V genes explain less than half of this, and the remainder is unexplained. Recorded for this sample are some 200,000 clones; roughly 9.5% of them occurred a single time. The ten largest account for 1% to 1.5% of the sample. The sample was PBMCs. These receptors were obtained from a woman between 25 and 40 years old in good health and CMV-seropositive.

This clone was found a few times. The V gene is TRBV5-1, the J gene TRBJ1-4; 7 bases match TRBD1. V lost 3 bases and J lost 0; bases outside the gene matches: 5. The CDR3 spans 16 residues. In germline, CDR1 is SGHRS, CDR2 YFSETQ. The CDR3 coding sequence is TGCGCCAGCAGCTACAACGGACAGGCAACTAATGAAAAACTGTTTTTT. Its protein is CASSYNGQATNEKLFF.

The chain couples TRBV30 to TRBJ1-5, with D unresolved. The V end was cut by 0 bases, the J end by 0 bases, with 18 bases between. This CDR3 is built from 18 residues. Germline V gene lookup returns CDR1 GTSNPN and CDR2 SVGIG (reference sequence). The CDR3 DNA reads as TGTGCCTGGAGTGTACCCCCAGGTTTGCTTTATAGCAATCAGCCCCAGCATTTT. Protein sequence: CAWSVPPGLLYSNQPQHF.

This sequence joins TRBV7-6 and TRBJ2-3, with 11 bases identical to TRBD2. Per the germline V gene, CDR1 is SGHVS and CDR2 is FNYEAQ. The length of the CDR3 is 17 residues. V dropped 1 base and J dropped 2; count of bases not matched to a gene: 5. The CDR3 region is CASSLGLLAGATDTQYF. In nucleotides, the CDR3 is TGTGCCAGCAGCTTAGGATTACTAGCGGGAGCCACAGATACGCAGTATTTT.

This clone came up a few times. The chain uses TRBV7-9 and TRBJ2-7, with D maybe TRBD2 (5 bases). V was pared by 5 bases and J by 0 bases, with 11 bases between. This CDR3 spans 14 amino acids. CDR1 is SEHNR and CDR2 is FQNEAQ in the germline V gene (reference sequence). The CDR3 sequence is CASSPDRGSYEQYF. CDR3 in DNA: TGTGCCAGCAGCCCTGACCGGGGCTCCTACGAGCAGTACTTC. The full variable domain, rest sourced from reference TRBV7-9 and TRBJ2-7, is DTGVSQNPRHKITKRGQNVTFRCDPISEHNRLYWYRQTLGQGPEFLTYFQNEAQLEKSRLLSDRFSAERPKGSFSTLEIQRTEQGDSAMYLCASSPDRGSYEQYFGPGTRLTVT.

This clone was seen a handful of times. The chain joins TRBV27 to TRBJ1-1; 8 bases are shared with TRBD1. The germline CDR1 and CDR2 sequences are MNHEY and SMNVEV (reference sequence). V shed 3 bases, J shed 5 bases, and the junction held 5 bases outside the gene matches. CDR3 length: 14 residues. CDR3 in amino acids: CASSLDRARTEAFF. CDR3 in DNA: TGTGCCAGCAGTTTGGACAGGGCGAGGACTGAAGCTTTCTTT.

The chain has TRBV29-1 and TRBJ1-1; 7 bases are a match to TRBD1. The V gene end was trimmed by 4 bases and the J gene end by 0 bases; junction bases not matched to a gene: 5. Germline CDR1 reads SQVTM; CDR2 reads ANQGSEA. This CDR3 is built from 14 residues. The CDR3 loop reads CSVGRGTLNTEAFF. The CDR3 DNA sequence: TGCAGCGTTGGCAGGGGGACTCTGAACACTGAAGCTTTCTTT.

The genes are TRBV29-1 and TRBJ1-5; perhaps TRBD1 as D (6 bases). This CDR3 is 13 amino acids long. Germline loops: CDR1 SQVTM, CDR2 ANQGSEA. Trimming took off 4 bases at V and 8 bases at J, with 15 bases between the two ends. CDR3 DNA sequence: TGCAGCGTTGCATACGGACAGAGCGAGCCCCAGCATTTT. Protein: CSVAYGQSEPQHF. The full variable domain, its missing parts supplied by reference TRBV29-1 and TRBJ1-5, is SAVISQKPSRDICQRGTSLTIQCQVDSQVTMMFWYRQQPGQSLTLIATANQGSEATYESGFVIDKFPISRPNLTFSTLTVSNMSPEDSSIYLCSVAYGQSEPQHFGDGTRLSIL.

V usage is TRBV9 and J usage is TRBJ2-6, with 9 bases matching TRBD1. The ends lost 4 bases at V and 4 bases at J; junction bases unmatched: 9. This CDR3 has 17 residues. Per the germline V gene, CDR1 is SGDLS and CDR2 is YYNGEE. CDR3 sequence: CASSFPGTGRGANVLTF. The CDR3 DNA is TGTGCCAGCAGCTTTCCCGGGACAGGGAGGGGGGCCAACGTCCTGACTTTC.

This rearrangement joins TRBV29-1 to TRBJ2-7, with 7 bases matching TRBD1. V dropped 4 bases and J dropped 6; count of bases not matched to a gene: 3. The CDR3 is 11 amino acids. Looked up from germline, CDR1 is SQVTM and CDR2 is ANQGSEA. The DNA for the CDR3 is TGCAGCGTTGGGTACAGGGGCGAGCAGTACTTC. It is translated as CSVGYRGEQYF.

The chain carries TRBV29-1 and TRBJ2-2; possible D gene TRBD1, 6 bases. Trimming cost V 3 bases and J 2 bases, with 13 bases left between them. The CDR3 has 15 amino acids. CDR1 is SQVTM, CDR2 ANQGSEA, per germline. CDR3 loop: CSVDLQGSNTGELFF. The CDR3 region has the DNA TGCAGCGTTGACCTACAGGGATCCAACACCGGGGAGCTGTTTTTT.

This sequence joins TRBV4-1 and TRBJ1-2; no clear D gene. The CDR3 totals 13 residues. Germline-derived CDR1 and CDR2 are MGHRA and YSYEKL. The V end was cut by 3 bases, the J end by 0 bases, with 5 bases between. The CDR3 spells CASSQAANYGYTF. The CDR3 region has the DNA TGCGCCAGCAGCCAGGCCGCTAACTATGGCTACACCTTC.

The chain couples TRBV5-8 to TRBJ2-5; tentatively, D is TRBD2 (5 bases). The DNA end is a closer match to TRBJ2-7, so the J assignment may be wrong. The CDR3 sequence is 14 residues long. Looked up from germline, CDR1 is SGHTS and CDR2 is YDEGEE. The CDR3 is CASSIVGSSYEQYF. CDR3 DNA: TGTGCCAGCAGCATTGTAGGGAGCTCCTACGAGCAGTACTTC.

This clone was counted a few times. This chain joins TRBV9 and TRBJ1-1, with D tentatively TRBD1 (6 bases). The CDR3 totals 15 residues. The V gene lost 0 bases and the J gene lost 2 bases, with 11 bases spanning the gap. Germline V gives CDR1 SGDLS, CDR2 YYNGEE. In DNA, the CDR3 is TGTGCCAGCAGCGTAGGAATTGGGGGCAACACTGAAGCTTTCTTT. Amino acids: CASSVGIGGNTEAFF.

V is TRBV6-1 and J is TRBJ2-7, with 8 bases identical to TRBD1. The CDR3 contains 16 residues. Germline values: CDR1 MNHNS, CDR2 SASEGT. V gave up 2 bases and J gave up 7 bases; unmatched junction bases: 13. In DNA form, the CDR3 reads TGTGCCAGCAGTGAAACCCCTGGACAGGGTCTGAGGGAGCAGTACTTC. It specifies CASSETPGQGLREQYF.

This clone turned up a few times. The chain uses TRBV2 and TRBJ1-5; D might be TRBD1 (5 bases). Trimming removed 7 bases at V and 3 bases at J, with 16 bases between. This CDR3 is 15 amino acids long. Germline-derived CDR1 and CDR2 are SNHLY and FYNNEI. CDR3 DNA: TGTGCCAGCAAAACGGAGGGGCCCTCCAATCAGCCCCAGCATTTT. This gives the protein CASKTEGPSNQPQHF.

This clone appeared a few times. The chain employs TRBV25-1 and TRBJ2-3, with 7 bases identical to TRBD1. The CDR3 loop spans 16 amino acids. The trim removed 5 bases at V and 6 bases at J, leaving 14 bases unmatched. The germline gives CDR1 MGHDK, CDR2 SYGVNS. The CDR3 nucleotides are TGTGCCAGCAGTATACTGACAGGGATAGGTGGTGATACGCAGTATTTT. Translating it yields CASSILTGIGGDTQYF.

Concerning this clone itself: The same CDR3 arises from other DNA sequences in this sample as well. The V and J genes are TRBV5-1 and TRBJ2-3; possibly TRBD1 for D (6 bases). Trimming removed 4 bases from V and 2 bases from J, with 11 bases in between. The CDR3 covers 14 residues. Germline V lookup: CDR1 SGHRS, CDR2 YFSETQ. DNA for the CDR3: TGCGCCAGCAGCCTTGGACAGTCCACAGATACGCAGTATTTT. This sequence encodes CASSLGQSTDTQYF.

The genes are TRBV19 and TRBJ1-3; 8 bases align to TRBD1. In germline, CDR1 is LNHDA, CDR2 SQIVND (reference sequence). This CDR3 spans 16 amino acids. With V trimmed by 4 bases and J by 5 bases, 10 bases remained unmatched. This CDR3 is CASSTPSTGERNTIYF. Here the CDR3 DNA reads TGTGCCAGTAGTACCCCTTCGACAGGGGAACGAAACACCATATATTTT.

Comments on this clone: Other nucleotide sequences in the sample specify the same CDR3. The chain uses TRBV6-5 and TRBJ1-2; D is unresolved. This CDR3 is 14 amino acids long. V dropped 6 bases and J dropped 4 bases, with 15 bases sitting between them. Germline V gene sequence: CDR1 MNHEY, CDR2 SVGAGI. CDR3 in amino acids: CASSSAARFYGYTF. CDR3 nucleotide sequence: TGTGCCAGCAGCTCTGCGGCCAGATTCTATGGCTACACCTTC.

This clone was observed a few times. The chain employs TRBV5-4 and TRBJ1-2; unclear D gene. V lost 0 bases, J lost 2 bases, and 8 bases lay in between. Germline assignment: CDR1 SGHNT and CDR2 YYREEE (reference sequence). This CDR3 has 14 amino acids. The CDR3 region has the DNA TGTGCCAGCAGCTTGGACATTTACAACTATGGCTACACCTTC. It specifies CASSLDIYNYGYTF. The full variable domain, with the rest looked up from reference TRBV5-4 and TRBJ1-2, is ETGVTQSPTHLIKTRGQQVTLRCSSQSGHNTVSWYQQALGQGPQFIFQYYREEENGRGNFPPRFSGLQFPNYSSELNVNALELDDSALYLCASSLDIYNYGYTFGSGTRLTVV.

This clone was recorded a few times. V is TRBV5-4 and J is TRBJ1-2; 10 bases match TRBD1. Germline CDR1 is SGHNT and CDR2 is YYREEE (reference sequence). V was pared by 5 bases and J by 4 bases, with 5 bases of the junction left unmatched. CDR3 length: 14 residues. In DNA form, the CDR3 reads TGTGCCAGCAGGCGGGACAGGGGCGGCTATGGCTACACCTTC. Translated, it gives CASRRDRGGYGYTF. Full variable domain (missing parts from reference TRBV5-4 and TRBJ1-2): ETGVTQSPTHLIKTRGQQVTLRCSSQSGHNTVSWYQQALGQGPQFIFQYYREEENGRGNFPPRFSGLQFPNYSSELNVNALELDDSALYLCASRRDRGGYGYTFGSGTRLTVV.

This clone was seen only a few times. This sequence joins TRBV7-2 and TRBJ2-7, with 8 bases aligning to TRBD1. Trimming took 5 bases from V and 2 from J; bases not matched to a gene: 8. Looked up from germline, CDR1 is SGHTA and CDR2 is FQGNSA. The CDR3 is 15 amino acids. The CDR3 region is CASSKSGQGAYEQYF. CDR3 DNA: TGTGCCAGCAGCAAATCCGGACAGGGCGCCTACGAGCAGTACTTC.

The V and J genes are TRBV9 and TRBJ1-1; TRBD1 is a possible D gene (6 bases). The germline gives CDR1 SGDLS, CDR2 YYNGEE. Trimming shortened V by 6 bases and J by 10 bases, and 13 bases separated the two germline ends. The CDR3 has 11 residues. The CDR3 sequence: CASTNPRGAFF. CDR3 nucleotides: TGTGCCAGCACCAACCCCAGGGGAGCTTTCTTT. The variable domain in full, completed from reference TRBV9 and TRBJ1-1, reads DSGVTQTPKHLITATGQRVTLRCSPRSGDLSVYWYQQSLDQGLQFLIQYYNGEERAKGNILERFSAQQFPDLHSELNLSSLELGDSALYFCASTNPRGAFFGQGTRLTVV.

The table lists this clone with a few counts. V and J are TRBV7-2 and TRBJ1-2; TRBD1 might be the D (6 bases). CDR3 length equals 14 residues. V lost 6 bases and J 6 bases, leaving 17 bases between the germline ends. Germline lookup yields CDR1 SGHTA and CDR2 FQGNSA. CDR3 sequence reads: CASRFTGLRDGYTF. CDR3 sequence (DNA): TGTGCCAGCAGATTTACAGGGCTACGGGATGGCTACACCTTC.

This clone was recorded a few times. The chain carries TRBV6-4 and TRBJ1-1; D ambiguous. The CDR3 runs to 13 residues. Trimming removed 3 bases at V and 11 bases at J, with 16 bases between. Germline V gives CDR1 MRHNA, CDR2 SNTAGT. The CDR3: CASSEQPYREAFF. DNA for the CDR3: TGTGCCAGCAGTGAACAGCCCTACCGGGAGGCTTTCTTT.

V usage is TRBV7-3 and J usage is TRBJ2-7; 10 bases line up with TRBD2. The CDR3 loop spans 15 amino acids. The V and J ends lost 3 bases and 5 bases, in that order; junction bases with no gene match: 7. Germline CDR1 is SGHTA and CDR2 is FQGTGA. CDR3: CASSFGASGSDEQYF. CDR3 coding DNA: TGTGCCAGCAGCTTTGGGGCTAGCGGGAGCGACGAGCAGTACTTC.

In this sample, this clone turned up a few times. The CDR3 loop reads CASSPQGQRLLKLFF. The CDR3 DNA reads as TGTGCCAGCAGTCCCCAGGGACAGCGTCTTCTGAAACTGTTTTTT. V and J are TRBV27 and TRBJ1-4; 7 bases are shared with TRBD1. The V segment lost 5 bases and the J segment 11 bases; nucleotides outside the gene matches: 14. Germline V gene sequence: CDR1 MNHEY, CDR2 SMNVEV (reference sequence). The CDR3 runs to 15 residues.

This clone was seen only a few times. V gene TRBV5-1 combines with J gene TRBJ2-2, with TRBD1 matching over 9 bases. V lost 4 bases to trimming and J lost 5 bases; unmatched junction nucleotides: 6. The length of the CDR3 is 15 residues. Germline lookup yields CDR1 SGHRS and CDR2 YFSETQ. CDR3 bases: TGCGCCAGCAGCGTGGACAGGGGAAGAACCGGGGAGCTGTTTTTT. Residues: CASSVDRGRTGELFF.

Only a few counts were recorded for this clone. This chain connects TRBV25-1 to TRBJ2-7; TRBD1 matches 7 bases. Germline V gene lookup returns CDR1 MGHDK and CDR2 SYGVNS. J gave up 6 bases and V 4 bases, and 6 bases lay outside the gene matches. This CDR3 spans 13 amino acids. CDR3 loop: CASSVQGLAEQYF. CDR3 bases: TGTGCCAGCAGTGTACAGGGGCTAGCCGAGCAGTACTTC.